This TCR beta chain was found in a study of cytomegalovirus exposure and HLA in healthy donors (dated by TCRdb to the late 2010s). For the study in its entirety: An earlier analysis of a few hundred of the donors reported about 280 Gb of sequence data and 117 million unique TCR beta sequences obtained from about 179 million T cells. Of the 350 to 400 genotyped donors, about 80% fell in the genetic ancestry cluster associated with self-reported Caucasian donors. The number of typed donors differed by locus: about 620-640 for A, B, C, DRB1 and DQB1; approximately 520 for DQA1; over 600 for DPA1; and about 450 for DPB1. All discovery cohort repertoires had been generated on a single sequencing platform. To study patterns of TCR occurrence, a later analysis re-analyzed previously published TCR beta repertoires from around 670 donors and added high-resolution HLA genotyping. The study was designed to test whether signatures of past pathogen exposure could be identified by cataloging public T cell receptors. An earlier analysis of fewer than 750 of the donors used high-throughput TCR beta sequencing to judge whether each TCR beta V gene segment behaved as functional or pseudogenic. In a later genetic analysis, genome-wide SNP genotypes for 398 of the 666 donors were used, and that subset was treated as a discovery cohort. Among about 370 genotyped donors of the cohort, an average of around 240,000 unique TCR beta nucleotide sequences was sequenced per donor, of which 15% to 20% were non-productive. Class I and class II HLA loci were covered by the typing at four-digit resolution. To predict cytomegalovirus infection status, the study combined high-throughput TCR immunosequencing, statistical association of individual TCRs with disease status, and machine learning. Donor age, sex, ethnicity and CMV serostatus were compiled together with the repertoire data. Rather than drawing on any new phenotypic data, the later analysis identified candidate immune exposures from TCR beta sequences and the way those sequences occurred across donors. Because of strong linkage in the cohort, a few DR-DQ haplotypes were treated as single units for association and clustering. Besides the first cohort of roughly 640 subjects, a separate validation cohort made up of roughly 120 different subjects was used. The study used immunosequencing to profile the T cell repertoires of 666 subjects and linked those repertoires to cytomegalovirus serostatus. Roughly 300 gigabases of sequencing data and tens of millions of unique TCR sequences were included in an early release covering several hundred HLA-typed donors. Paper-wide results and their limitations: Most TCR sequences were seen in very few donors, while some public TCRs were found in many individuals. A further reported finding was that TCR beta sequences accurately predicted the HLA-A and HLA-B alleles for most subjects in the first cohort. Specific HLA alleles were associated with more than 15,000 TCR beta sequences at a false discovery rate of 0.05 in a later analysis. In an earlier analysis of about 600 of the donors, most TCR beta V segments appeared in productive rearrangements about 87% or about 30% of the time, broadly matching IMGT annotations. In a later analysis, HLA-associated TCR beta chains were found to be more clonally expanded and to have lower generation probabilities than equally common non-associated chains. Linkage disequilibrium might explain the correlated functional status among segregating V segments, but an unknown experimental factor could not be ruled out. The earlier analysis of some 540 of the donors excluded roughly 17 rarely observed V segments, including chromosome 9 orphons, because counts were too low. Strong co-occurrence of HLA alleles, especially DR and DQ, made assigning TCR associations to individual alleles difficult. Presence/absence analyses assumed roughly uniform sequencing depth across donors, an assumption that may not hold. According to the authors, the approach could potentially be generalized to other disease states and immunological phenotypes. For the cohort, immune exposure information was limited to CMV serostatus. A later analysis reported that several top co-occurrence clusters appeared linked to parvovirus B19, influenza, CMV and Epstein-Barr virus. A cluster of highly shared sequence variants was judged likely to represent a technical artifact of the sequencing pipeline. According to a later analysis, most CMV-associated TCR beta chains appeared to be HLA-restricted, and the HLA associations seemed to be driven largely by CMV exposure. Because some donors lacked HLA typing at each locus, the association tests relied only on the typed subset. In vitro tests confirmed that a few of the cytomegalovirus-associated TCR beta chains recognize cytomegalovirus antigens. In a later genetic analysis, a missense DCLRE1C variant was associated with V-gene and J-gene trimming of TCR beta chains, and the association was replicated in an independent cohort. In a later genetic analysis, fewer N-insertions in productive TCRs were reported among donors in an Asian-associated ancestry cluster than the roughly 700-donor mean. A total of 150 to 200 TCR beta chains were listed by the study as associated with cytomegalovirus. A later analysis found that TCR association rates varied across HLA loci, with DRB1 alleles showing the most associated TCRs and HLA-C alleles the fewest. Because the 87-base-pair reads could not distinguish some IMGT-functional V segments, including TRBV6-2 and TRBV6-3, those segments were excluded. Cytomegalovirus status was reported to be diagnosed by the classifier with high specificity and sensitivity in both the original and validation cohorts. Only TCR beta chains were sequenced in this cohort, and the absence of alpha or paired-chain data limited detectable features.

The cohort was made up of around 720 healthy bone marrow donors. At the time of sampling, every cohort member was nominally healthy, though immune exposures that went unrecorded were likely present. The donor tested CMV seronegative, placing the donor among the approximately 360 seronegative members of the cohort. Every donor gave a peripheral blood sample, and the peripheral blood mononuclear cells from that sample were used for TCR beta sequencing. Genomic DNA was extracted from the blood cell samples with the Qiagen DNeasy Blood Extraction Kit. The germline V gene provides CDR1 SGDLS and CDR2 YYNGEE. Unmatched junction bases come to 0, with V trimmed by 2 bases and J by 3 bases. The CDR3 sequence holds 15 residues, the cysteine and phenylalanine included. The DNA shown is the 45-base CDR3, in frame from base 1. Library preparation employed the immunoSEQ multiplex PCR assay. A mixture of 60 forward primers for TCR Vbeta segments and 13 reverse primers for TCR Jbeta segments was used in the multiplex PCR. The CDR3 region of rearranged TCR beta genes was amplified from genomic DNA by a multiplex PCR assay. On the Illumina HiSeq System, the amplified TCR beta libraries were sequenced as 87-base-pair reads. In the source study's methods: Across the 670 or so repertoires, a later analysis counted roughly 77 million unique TCR beta chains, 9.5 million to 13 million of which were shared by at least two donors. To remove PCR and sequencing errors, raw reads were error-corrected and collapsed into unique sequences using a nearest-neighbor algorithm that merged closely related sequences. CDR3 sequences were aligned to IMGT reference sequences to assign V, D and J gene segments. For a sequence to be retained, a match of at least six nucleotides to both a V gene segment and a J gene segment was required. Rearrangements were called productive when the CDR3 lacked stop codons and stayed in frame with V and J; all others were non-productive. Following IMGT convention, CDR3 was defined as the stretch from the second conserved V-encoded cysteine to the conserved J-encoded phenylalanine. Sequences without an unambiguous match to a single V gene segment were excluded from the earlier analysis of 587 of the donors. In an earlier analysis of 587 of the donors, V segments were called functional above 56.7% productive rearrangements and were called segregating when the between-donor standard deviation exceeded 5%. A statistical classification framework was built to diagnose cytomegalovirus status from the catalog of TCR beta chain sequences. In a later analysis, V and J genes were assigned by comparing TCR nucleotide sequences against IMGT/GENE-DB human TR gene sequences. The TCRdist pipeline was used in a later analysis to assign CDR3 sequences and most-parsimonious VDJ recombination scenarios. In a later analysis, every TCR beta chain was defined by the combination of its CDR3 amino acid sequence and its V-gene family, and reads without a unique V-gene family were dropped. A later analysis removed roughly 590 highly shared, low-generation-probability nucleotide sequences to deal with suspected cross-contamination and a sequencing artifact. In a later analysis, a clonal expansion index for each public chain was calculated from normalized within-repertoire ranks of inferred template counts. In a later analysis, generation probabilities were computed with a VDJ recombination model fitted to out-of-frame rearrangements, and the resulting probabilities were checked against IGoR. In a later analysis, hypergeometric tests were used to score TCR-TCR, TCR-HLA and TCR-CMV co-occurrence, with a repertoire-size bias correction applied to TCR pairs. False discovery rates were estimated in a later analysis by permuting HLA or CMV assignments 20 times. In a later analysis, co-occurring TCRs were grouped using DBSCAN, with TCRdist sequence similarity added in when clustering inside HLA-allele-positive subsets. For co-occurrence clustering, repertoires with fewer than 30,000 or more than 120,000 public chains were excluded, along with four to six repertoires with anomalous nucleotide sharing. Held by TCRdb, this immuneACCESS table contains in-frame sequences only and omits some clones. Under half of the omission traces to an unresolved V gene where checked; the cause of the rest is unknown. V and J calls and clone size come straight from that table; D and trimming were deduced from the DNA. In this sample the table shows 170,000 or so clones, 81% of which occur a single time. About 2% of the sample lies in the top ten.

Notes on this clone: Its antigen target is currently unknown. One base away there is no much larger clone; base qualities are not given.

The chain is encoded by TRBV9 joined to TRBJ2-5, and 14 junction bases match TRBD2. This receptor was identified in a woman in her 30s in good health and CMV-seronegative. The sequencing sample was made of PBMCs. The CDR3 region reads CASSVGLAGEETQYF. The bases are TGTGCCAGCAGCGTGGGACTAGCGGGAGAAGAGACCCAGTACTTC.